The clone carrying this T cell receptor beta chain has a count of ten or more. Antigen: not known. This sample is drawn from a study of response to subunit inactivated influenza vaccine. General study points: Authors suggested each seasonal influenza vaccination recruits few new T cells.

Germline V gives CDR1 SGHRS, CDR2 YFSETQ. This CDR3 comprises 15 residues. Trimming left V 4 bases short and J 6 bases short, with 20 bases between. MiXCR, applied by TCRdb to the RT-PCR reads, yields one record per CDR3 protein. The table includes hundreds of thousands of distinct CDR3 sequences, approximately 11% detected once. The chain employs TRBV5-1 and TRBJ2-7; maybe TRBD1 (6 bases). Sequenced here: PBMCs from blood, sampled about 40 days after vaccination. The receptor was isolated from a man over 45 who received an inactivated influenza vaccine. As DNA, the CDR3 is TGCGCCAGCAGCATTATCCCGGACAGATCAACCGAGCAGTACTTC. The encoded protein is CASSIIPDRSTEQYF.